The 31 T cell receptor beta chains given below trace back to one sample, sequenced in a study of T-cell memory formation after mild COVID-19. TCRdb analysed the 5' RACE reads with MiXCR anew, one entry per CDR3 protein. Among some 450,000 distinct CDR3 sequences listed, about 20% were seen once. Specimen: PBMCs or a T cell subset sorted from them (not recorded which). All receptors derive from an adult woman who had mild COVID-19 (a few samples of this study predate the infection). Cell type and time point are not known.

This clonotype appeared a few times. This sequence joins TRBV9 and TRBJ1-2, with 8 bases matching TRBD1. This CDR3 has 15 residues. The J segment lost 7 bases and the V segment lost 0 bases, leaving 8 bases of the junction unmatched. Germline CDR1 is SGDLS and CDR2 is YYNGEE. CDR3 sequence: CASSVVQAGGGGYTF. As DNA, the CDR3 is TGTGCCAGCAGCGTAGTACAAGCAGGGGGCGGTGGCTACACCTTC.

This clonotype was counted between two and nine times. The genes are TRBV10-3 and TRBJ2-7, with D possibly being TRBD1 (5 bases). Germline V gives CDR1 ENHRY, CDR2 SYGVKD. V was clipped by 6 bases and J by 6 bases, with 15 bases between them. The CDR3 totals 13 residues. The CDR3 sequence is CAIRAGSSGEQYF. In DNA form, the CDR3 reads TGTGCCATCAGGGCAGGGTCGTCCGGCGAGCAGTACTTC.

This clonotype appeared a few times. The chain combines TRBV3-1 with TRBJ2-7; tentatively, D is TRBD2 (6 bases). V was cut by 2 bases and J by 4 bases, with 9 bases left in between. This CDR3 has 13 amino acids. Germline CDR1 and CDR2: LGHDT and YNNKEL (reference sequence). The DNA of the CDR3 is TGTGCCAGCAGCCAAAGAGGGACTTACGAGCAGTACTTC. Its protein product is CASSQRGTYEQYF.

As concerns this clonotype: The junction departs from the called germline gene at one end, perhaps through a read error. V is TRBV6-2 or TRBV6-3 and J is TRBJ1-1, with D unresolved. The germline CDR1 and CDR2 sequences are MNHEY and SVGEGT. The CDR3 covers 14 residues. The CDR3 here is CASSRDTQNTEVFF. In DNA form, the CDR3 reads TGTGCCAGCAGCCGCGACACGCAGAACACTGAAGTTTTCTTT.

This clonotype has a handful of counts. The chain employs TRBV20-1 and TRBJ2-5; possibly TRBD2 for D (5 bases). The CDR3 length is 12 residues. V dropped 6 bases and J dropped 1 base, with 9 bases sitting between them. The germline V gene encodes CDR1 DFQATT and CDR2 SNEGSKA (reference sequence). Here the CDR3 reads CSALSGQETQYF. CDR3 nucleotide sequence: TGCAGTGCGCTCAGCGGCCAAGAGACCCAGTACTTC.

This clonotype was counted ten times or more. The chain uses TRBV9 and TRBJ2-5; a weak D match, TRBD2 (6 bases). CDR1 and CDR2 from the germline V gene are SGDLS and YYNGEE. The CDR3 is 14 amino acids. The V end lost 0 bases, the J end lost 2 bases, and 8 bases lay between the germline ends. CDR3 coding DNA: TGTGCCAGCAGCGTAGGGACTACTCAAGAGACCCAGTACTTC. Amino acids: CASSVGTTQETQYF. Using reference TRBV9 and TRBJ2-5 for the parts outside the CDR3, the full variable domain is DSGVTQTPKHLITATGQRVTLRCSPRSGDLSVYWYQQSLDQGLQFLIQYYNGEERAKGNILERFSAQQFPDLHSELNLSSLELGDSALYFCASSVGTTQETQYFGPGTRLLVL.

The CDR3 spells CASSVYPSTDTQYF. The CDR3 nucleotides read TGTGCCAGCAGCGTATATCCTAGCACAGATACGCAGTATTTT. The genes are TRBV9 and TRBJ2-3; D gene uncertain. V was trimmed by 1 base and J by 0 bases, leaving 6 bases between them. Germline-derived CDR1 and CDR2 are SGDLS and YYNGEE. The CDR3 runs to 14 residues.

The chain employs TRBV6-5 and TRBJ2-4, with D perhaps TRBD2 (6 bases). The CDR3 covers 15 residues. Germline values: CDR1 MNHEY, CDR2 SVGAGI. Between the trimmed V and J ends, which lost 5 bases and 6 bases, there was a span of 17 bases. CDR3 in amino acids: CASSPRAGGANIQYF. The CDR3 DNA follows: TGTGCCAGCAGTCCTCGGGCCGGGGGTGCAAACATTCAGTACTTC.

This clonotype appeared a few times. The chain uses TRBV25-1 and TRBJ2-7; D unresolved. V lost 9 bases to trimming and J lost 1 base, with 13 bases between them. The CDR3 runs 13 residues. Germline CDR1 reads MGHDK; CDR2 reads SYGVNS. CDR3 residues: CASKSRVSYEQYF. The CDR3 nucleotides read TGTGCCAGTAAGTCAAGGGTATCCTACGAGCAGTACTTC.

This clonotype has just a few counts. The chain combines TRBV5-1 with TRBJ2-7, with D unresolved. Germline-derived CDR1 and CDR2 are SGHRS and YFSETQ. The CDR3 has 13 residues. The V end lost 2 bases, the J end lost 3 bases, and 9 bases lay between the germline ends. CDR3: CASSFGMDYEQYF. CDR3 bases: TGCGCCAGCAGCTTTGGGATGGACTACGAGCAGTACTTC. Supplemented by reference TRBV5-1 and TRBJ2-7, the full variable domain reads KAGVTQTPRYLIKTRGQQVTLSCSPISGHRSVSWYQQTPGQGLQFLFEYFSETQRNKGNFPGRFSGRQFSNSRSEMNVSTLELGDSALYLCASSFGMDYEQYFGPGTRLTVT.

This clonotype has at least ten counts. The rearrangement uses TRBV2 and TRBJ2-7; D gene uncertain. Germline V CDR1 and CDR2: SNHLY, FYNNEI. Trimming pared 4 bases from V and 0 bases from J, leaving 4 bases between. The CDR3 extends over 12 amino acids. CDR3 DNA sequence: TGTGCCAGCAGTGGGCCCTCCTACGAGCAGTACTTC. Its translation: CASSGPSYEQYF.

Here the CDR3 reads CASSQWRGRDNEQFF. CDR3 nucleotide sequence: TGTGCCAGCAGCCAATGGCGGGGGCGCGACAATGAGCAGTTCTTC. V is TRBV14 and J is TRBJ2-1, with D possibly being TRBD2 (7 bases). Deletions cut 2 bases from V and 5 bases from J, with 13 bases between. The CDR3 has 15 amino acids. Germline loops: CDR1 SGHDN, CDR2 FVKESK.

This clonotype turned up a few times. The CDR3 protein is CASSFTGTSQETQYF. DNA of the CDR3: TGCGCCAGCAGCTTCACCGGGACTAGTCAAGAGACCCAGTACTTC. The chain uses TRBV5-1 and TRBJ2-5; 8 nucleotides align to TRBD2. V shed 2 bases, J shed 2 bases, and the junction held 5 bases outside the gene matches. Per germline, CDR1 SGHRS and CDR2 YFSETQ. There are 15 residues in the CDR3.

The CDR3 protein is CSVEEPSSYEQYF. The CDR3 bases are TGCAGCGTTGAAGAACCGAGCTCCTACGAGCAGTACTTC. J is TRBJ2-7 and V is TRBV29-1; D is undetermined. The CDR3 contains 13 residues. V was trimmed by 0 bases and J by 0 bases, leaving 6 bases between them. In germline, CDR1 is SQVTM, CDR2 ANQGSEA.

This clonotype was counted only a few times. CDR3 nucleotide sequence: TGCGCCAGCAGCCCTTGGACTAGCTCCTACGAGCAGTACTTC. Translation gives CASSPWTSSYEQYF. The chain joins TRBV5-1 to TRBJ2-7, with 7 bases identical to TRBD2. Germline CDR1 SGHRS, CDR2 YFSETQ. The CDR3 runs to 14 residues. With 4 bases clipped from V and 0 bases from J, the junction kept 4 bases outside the gene matches.

The V and J genes are TRBV6-5 and TRBJ1-2; the D is unclear. The germline V gene has CDR1 MNHEY and CDR2 SVGAGI. V lost 2 bases and J 6 bases, leaving 13 bases between the germline ends. The CDR3 covers 14 residues. The DNA for the CDR3 is TGTGCCAGCAGTTACGACCTCTGGGGTAATGGCTACACCTTC. Protein sequence: CASSYDLWGNGYTF.

The table lists this clonotype with a few counts. CDR3: CASSPEASVSTDTQYF. The CDR3 DNA follows: TGTGCCAGCAGCCCCGAGGCTAGCGTTAGCACAGATACGCAGTATTTT. The chain joins TRBV9 to TRBJ2-3, with D maybe TRBD2 (6 bases). Germline V CDR1 and CDR2: SGDLS, YYNGEE. The V end was cut by 4 bases, the J end by 0 bases, with 15 bases between. The CDR3 has 16 residues.

The genes are TRBV9 and TRBJ1-1; weak D call: TRBD1 (6 bases). The CDR3 consists of 15 residues. V was cut by 0 bases and J by 4 bases, with 13 bases left in between. The germline V gene encodes CDR1 SGDLS and CDR2 YYNGEE. The CDR3 loop is CASSVVSGGPTEAFF. DNA of the CDR3: TGTGCCAGCAGCGTAGTCTCCGGGGGGCCCACTGAAGCTTTCTTT.

V is TRBV25-1 and J is TRBJ2-1; possibly TRBD2 for D (6 bases). The CDR3 is made up of 17 amino acids. Germline assignment: CDR1 MGHDK and CDR2 SYGVNS. V gave up 1 base and J gave up 3 bases, with 16 bases separating them. DNA for the CDR3: TGTGCCAGCAGTGAATCCCCAGGTAGGGAGGACTACAATGAGCAGTTCTTC. It is translated as CASSESPGREDYNEQFF.

This clonotype was recorded a few times. The CDR3 sequence is CATSDLQRRQTF. CDR3 coding DNA: TGTGCCACCAGTGATTTGCAACGGAGGCAAACTTTC. The chain recombines TRBV24-1 with TRBJ2-6; the D gene is possibly TRBD2 (5 bases). This CDR3 is built from 12 residues. CDR1 is KGHDR, CDR2 SFDVKD, per germline. V shed 0 bases and J shed 19 bases, with 12 bases lying between them.

This rearrangement joins TRBV7-6 to TRBJ2-3, with D possibly matching TRBD1 (6 bases). Per the germline V gene, CDR1 is SGHVS and CDR2 is FNYEAQ. V was shortened by 0 bases and J by 1 base, with 11 bases between the two germline ends. The CDR3 is made up of 16 amino acids. For the CDR3, the DNA is TGTGCCAGCAGCTTAGCGGTGTGGGGGCGCACAGATACGCAGTATTTT. Translation gives CASSLAVWGRTDTQYF. Combining the CDR3 with reference TRBV7-6 and TRBJ2-3 gives the whole variable domain GAGVSQSPRYKVTKRGQDVALRCDPISGHVSLYWYRQALGQGPEFLTYFNYEAQQDKSGLPNDRFSAERPEGSISTLTIQRTEQRDSAMYRCASSLAVWGRTDTQYFGPGTRLTVL.

The rearrangement links TRBV10-3 to TRBJ2-1; TRBD2 aligns across 10 bases. J gave up 4 bases and V 8 bases, and 2 bases lay outside the gene matches. CDR1 is ENHRY and CDR2 is SYGVKD in the germline V gene. This CDR3 contains 13 residues. The CDR3 DNA reads as TGTGCCATCGGACTAGCGGAATACAATGAGCAGTTCTTC. Protein: CAIGLAEYNEQFF.

This chain links TRBV6-5 with TRBJ2-3, with D perhaps being TRBD1 or TRBD2 (5 bases each). CDR1 and CDR2 (germline): MNHEY, SVGAGI. The CDR3 extends over 18 amino acids. V lost 1 base to trimming and J lost 2 bases, with 19 bases between them. CDR3 nucleotides: TGTGCCAGCAGTTACTACGGGGCGACAGCATATTACACAGATACGCAGTATTTT. Amino acids: CASSYYGATAYYTDTQYF.

V and J are TRBV6-6 and TRBJ1-1; D gene ambiguous. Germline V gene lookup returns CDR1 MNHNY and CDR2 SVGAGI (reference sequence). Trimming left V 6 bases short and J 1 base short, with 18 bases between. The CDR3 has 16 amino acids. This CDR3 reads CASRPPIVLANTEAFF. The CDR3 nucleotides read TGTGCCAGCAGGCCCCCAATTGTTCTGGCGAACACTGAAGCTTTCTTT.

This chain links TRBV7-3 with TRBJ2-1; 7 positions match TRBD1. The germline V gene encodes CDR1 SGHTA and CDR2 FQGTGA. The CDR3 is 12 residues long. V lost 7 bases and J lost 6; bases outside the gene matches: 3. CDR3 residues: CASNSGGNEQFF. Written as DNA, the CDR3 is TGTGCCAGCAACTCAGGGGGCAATGAGCAGTTCTTC.

This chain joins TRBV20-1 and TRBJ2-5, with 7 bases aligning to TRBD1. Germline V gene lookup returns CDR1 DFQATT and CDR2 SNEGSKA (reference sequence). V gave up 6 bases and J gave up 1 base; unmatched junction bases: 8. This CDR3 region has 14 residues. In DNA, the CDR3 is TGCAGTGCCCAAACCCGGGACAGCCAAGAGACCCAGTACTTC. Its protein is CSAQTRDSQETQYF.

This clonotype was found a few times. This chain uses TRBV7-6 with TRBJ1-1; D gene unclear. The germline V gene encodes CDR1 SGHVS and CDR2 FNYEAQ. The V gene lost 5 bases and the J gene lost 3 bases, with 13 bases spanning the gap. The length of the CDR3 is 14 residues. The CDR3 loop reads CASSATGSYTEAFF. In DNA, the CDR3 is TGTGCCAGCAGCGCCACGGGGTCTTACACTGAAGCTTTCTTT.

The chain links TRBV3-1 to TRBJ2-5; 14 bases agree with TRBD2. Germline V gene data show CDR1 as LGHDT and CDR2 as YNNKEL (reference sequence). The V gene end was trimmed by 6 bases and the J gene end by 9 bases; junction bases not matched to a gene: 12. There are 16 residues in the CDR3. The CDR3 DNA reads as TGTGCCAGCAGACCCCGGACTAGCGGGGGGTGGGGGCCCCAGTACTTC. Protein sequence: CASRPRTSGGWGPQYF.

This sequence joins TRBV14 and TRBJ1-2, with 9 bases identical to TRBD1. With V trimmed by 6 bases and J by 1 base, 6 bases remained unmatched. Per the germline V gene, CDR1 is SGHDN and CDR2 is FVKESK. The CDR3 is 15 residues long. In DNA, the CDR3 is TGTGCCAGCAGTCTGGGACAGGGACATAACTATGGCTACACCTTC. Amino acid sequence: CASSLGQGHNYGYTF.

The sample holds a few counts of this clonotype. This chain joins TRBV7-9 and TRBJ1-2; the D gene is possibly TRBD1 (6 bases). Trimming removed 5 bases at V and 8 bases at J, with 27 bases between. Looked up from germline, CDR1 is SEHNR and CDR2 is FQNEAQ (reference sequence). The CDR3 has 17 amino acids. CDR3 amino acids: CASSPPALDRSLAGYTF. The CDR3 nucleotides read TGTGCCAGCAGCCCCCCGGCTCTCGACAGGTCCCTCGCGGGCTACACCTTC. The full variable domain, rest sourced from reference TRBV7-9 and TRBJ1-2, is DTGVSQNPRHKITKRGQNVTFRCDPISEHNRLYWYRQTLGQGPEFLTYFQNEAQLEKSRLLSDRFSAERPKGSFSTLEIQRTEQGDSAMYLCASSPPALDRSLAGYTFGSGTRLTVV.

The chain has TRBV11-2 and TRBJ2-7, with D possibly matching TRBD1 (5 bases). The CDR3 is 16 amino acids. Deletions cut 1 base from V and 5 bases from J, with 18 bases between. Per the germline V gene, CDR1 is SGHAT and CDR2 is FQNNGV. CDR3 in amino acids: CASSLGRGRANHEQYF. CDR3 nucleotide sequence: TGTGCCAGCAGCTTAGGACGCGGCAGGGCTAACCACGAGCAGTACTTC. Full variable domain (remainder filled in from reference TRBV11-2 and TRBJ2-7): EAGVAQSPRYKIIEKRQSVAFWCNPISGHATLYWYQQILGQGPKLLIQFQNNGVVDDSQLPKDRFSAERLKGVDSTLKIQPAKLEDSAVYLCASSLGRGRANHEQYFGPGTRLTVT.